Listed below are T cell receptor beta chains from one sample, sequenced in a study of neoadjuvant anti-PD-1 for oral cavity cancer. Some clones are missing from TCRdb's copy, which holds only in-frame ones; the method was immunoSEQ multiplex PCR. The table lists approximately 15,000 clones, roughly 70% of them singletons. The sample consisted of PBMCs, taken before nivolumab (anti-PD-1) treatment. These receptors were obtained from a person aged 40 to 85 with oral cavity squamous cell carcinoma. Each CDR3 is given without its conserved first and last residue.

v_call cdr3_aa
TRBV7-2 ASSALGAGYNEQF
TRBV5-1 ASSRLSGNTEAF
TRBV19 ASSLDQRTNRNQPQH
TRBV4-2 ASSQEGGARGANVLT
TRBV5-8 ASSGTALSTDTQY
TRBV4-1 ASSQEIRRETQY
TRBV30 ALDSGGNTIY
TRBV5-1 ASSQKDSGANVLT
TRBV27 ASTPREGLTGELF
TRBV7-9 ASSQGQGDQPQH
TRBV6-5 ASSYSGGISGNTIY
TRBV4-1 ASSPIGQALTNTIY
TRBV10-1 ASSELTDSPLH
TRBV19 ASSIAQSWTSGGVFRVNEQF
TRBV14 ASSRTSGLVNNEQF
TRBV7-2 ASSPRRNTEAF